This TCR beta chain came from a study of blood T cell repertoires in COVID-19. Study in general: Whether acute or convalescent, the COVID-19 samples came from the United States, Italy and Spain. Sources were T cells, B-cell-depleted T cells, or PBMCs; the material itself was cDNA or gDNA.

CDR3 length equals 11 residues. V lost 5 bases, J lost 3 bases, and 4 bases lay in between. Germline CDR1 is ENHRY and CDR2 is SYGVKD. In the authors' workflow: Quantification of nucleated cells was approximated via reference gene primer amplification. Method: immunoSEQ multiplex PCR; TCRdb's copy keeps in-frame clones and lacks some. That table furnishes V, J and clone size, whereas the DNA furnished D and trimming. The sample has approximately 250,000 clones; about 82% are singletons. During active infection, Seattle patients enrolled and were then monitored through disease. The specimen sequenced was peripheral blood. The chain has TRBV10-3 and TRBJ2-5; no definite D call. The origin of this receptor is a woman at least 80 years old with COVID-19, enrolled during active disease. CDR3 region: CAISQEETQYF. The CDR3 region has the DNA TGTGCCATCAGTCAGGAAGAGACCCAGTACTTC.